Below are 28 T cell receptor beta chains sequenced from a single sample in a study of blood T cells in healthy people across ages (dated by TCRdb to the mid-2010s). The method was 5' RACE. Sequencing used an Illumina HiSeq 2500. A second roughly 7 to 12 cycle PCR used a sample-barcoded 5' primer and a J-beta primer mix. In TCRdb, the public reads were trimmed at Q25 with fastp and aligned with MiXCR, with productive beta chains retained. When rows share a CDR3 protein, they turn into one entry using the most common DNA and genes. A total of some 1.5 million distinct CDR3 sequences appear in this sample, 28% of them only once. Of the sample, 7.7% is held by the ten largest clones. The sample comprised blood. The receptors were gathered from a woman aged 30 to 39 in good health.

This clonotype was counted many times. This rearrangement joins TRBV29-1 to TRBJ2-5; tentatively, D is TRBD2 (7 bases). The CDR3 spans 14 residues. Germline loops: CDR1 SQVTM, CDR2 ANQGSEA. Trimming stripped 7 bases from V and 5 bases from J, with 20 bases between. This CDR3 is CSASRGAGGETQYF. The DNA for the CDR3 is TGCAGCGCTTCTCGGGGGGCCGGGGGGGAGACCCAGTACTTC.

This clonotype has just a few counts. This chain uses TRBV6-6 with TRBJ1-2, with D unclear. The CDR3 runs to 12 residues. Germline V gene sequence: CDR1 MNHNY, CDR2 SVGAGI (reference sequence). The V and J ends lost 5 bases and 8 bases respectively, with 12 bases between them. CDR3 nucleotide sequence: TGTGCCAGCAGTCCTTTGGGCAGCGGCTACACCTTC. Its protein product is CASSPLGSGYTF.

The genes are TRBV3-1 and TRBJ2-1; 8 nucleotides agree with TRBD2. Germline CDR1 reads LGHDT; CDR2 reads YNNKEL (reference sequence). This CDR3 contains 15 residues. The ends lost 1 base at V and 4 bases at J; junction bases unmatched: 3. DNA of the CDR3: TGTGCCAGCAGCCAAGGGCCTAGCGGGTACAATGAGCAGTTCTTC. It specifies CASSQGPSGYNEQFF.

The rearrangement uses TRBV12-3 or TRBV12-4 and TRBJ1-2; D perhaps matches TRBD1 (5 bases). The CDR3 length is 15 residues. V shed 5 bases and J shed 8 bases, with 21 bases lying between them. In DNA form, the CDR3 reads TGTGCCAGCAGTGACCGGGCCAACGGACGGGGGGGCTACACCTTC. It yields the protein CASSDRANGRGGYTF.

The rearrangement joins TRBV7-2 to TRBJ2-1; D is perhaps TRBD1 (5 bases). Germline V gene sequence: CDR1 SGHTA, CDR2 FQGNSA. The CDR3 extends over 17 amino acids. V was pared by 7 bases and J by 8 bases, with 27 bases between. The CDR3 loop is CASILTNIGQGSHEQFF. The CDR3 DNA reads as TGTGCCAGCATCCTCACGAACATAGGGCAGGGATCCCATGAGCAGTTCTTC.

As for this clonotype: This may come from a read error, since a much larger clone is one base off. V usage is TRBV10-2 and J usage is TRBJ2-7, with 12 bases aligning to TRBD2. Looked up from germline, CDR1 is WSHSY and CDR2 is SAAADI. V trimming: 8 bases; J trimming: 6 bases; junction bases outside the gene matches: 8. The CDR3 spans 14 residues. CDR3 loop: CASGPTSGSSEQYF. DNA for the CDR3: TGCGCCAGCGGCCCGACTAGCGGGAGTTCCGAGCAGTACTTC.

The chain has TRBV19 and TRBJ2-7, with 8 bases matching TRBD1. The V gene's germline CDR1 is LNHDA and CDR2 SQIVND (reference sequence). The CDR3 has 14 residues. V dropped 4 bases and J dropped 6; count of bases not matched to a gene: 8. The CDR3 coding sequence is TGTGCCAGTAGTACAACAGGGGGAATCCTCGAGCAGTACTTC. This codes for CASSTTGGILEQYF.

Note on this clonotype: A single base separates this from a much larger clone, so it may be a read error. CDR3 region: CSGVGRYEQYF. As DNA, the CDR3 is TGCAGCGGGGTGGGCAGATACGAGCAGTACTTC. The chain couples TRBV29-1 to TRBJ2-7, with D unclear. Trimming pared 7 bases from V and 4 bases from J, leaving 11 bases between. CDR1 SQVTM and CDR2 ANQGSEA come from the germline V gene. The CDR3 sequence is 11 residues long.

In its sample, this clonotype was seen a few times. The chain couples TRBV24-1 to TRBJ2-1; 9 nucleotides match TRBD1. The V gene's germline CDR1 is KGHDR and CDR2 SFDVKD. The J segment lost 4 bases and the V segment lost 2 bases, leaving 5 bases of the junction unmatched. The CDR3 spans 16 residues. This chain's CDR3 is CATSDSGTGKYNEQFF. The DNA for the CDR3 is TGTGCCACCAGTGATTCTGGGACAGGGAAATACAATGAGCAGTTCTTC.

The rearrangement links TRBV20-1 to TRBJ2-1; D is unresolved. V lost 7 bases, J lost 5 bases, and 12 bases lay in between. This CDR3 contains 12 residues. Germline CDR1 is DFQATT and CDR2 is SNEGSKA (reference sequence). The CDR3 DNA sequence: TGCAGTGTCCCGGAAGTAAACAATGAGCAGTTCTTC. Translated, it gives CSVPEVNNEQFF.

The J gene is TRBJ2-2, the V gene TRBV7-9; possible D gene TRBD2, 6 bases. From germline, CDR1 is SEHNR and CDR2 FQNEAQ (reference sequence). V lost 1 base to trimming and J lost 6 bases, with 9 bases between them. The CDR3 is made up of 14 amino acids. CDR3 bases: TGTGCCAGCAGCTTAGAAACGGGGGCCGGGGAGCTGTTTTTT. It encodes CASSLETGAGELFF.

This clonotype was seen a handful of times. The DNA for the CDR3 is TGTGCCAGCAGGGCTGGACAGGGGGCCCGCAATGAGCAGTTCTTC. It translates to CASRAGQGARNEQFF. This chain uses TRBV28 with TRBJ2-1; 11 bases are a match to TRBD1. CDR3 size: 15 residues. V shed 6 bases, J shed 6 bases, and the junction held 7 bases outside the gene matches. The germline V gene has CDR1 MDHEN and CDR2 SYDVKM. The full variable domain, completed using reference TRBV28 and TRBJ2-1, is DVKVTQSSRYLVKRTGEKVFLECVQDMDHENMFWYRQDPGLGLRLIYFSYDVKMKEKGDIPEGYSVSREKKERFSLILESASTNQTSMYLCASRAGQGARNEQFFGPGTRLTVL.

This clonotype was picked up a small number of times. For the CDR3, the DNA is TGTGCCACCAGTGATTCTGACTGGGGGCGGAATGAGCAGTTCTTC. Its protein product is CATSDSDWGRNEQFF. The chain joins TRBV24-1 to TRBJ2-1; TRBD1 might be the D (6 bases). Germline V lookup: CDR1 KGHDR, CDR2 SFDVKD. This CDR3 comprises 15 residues. V was clipped by 2 bases and J by 7 bases, with 14 bases between them.

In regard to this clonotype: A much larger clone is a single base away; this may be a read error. The CDR3 DNA sequence: TGTGCCAGCAGCTTAGGAGGTTCACGGAACTACGAGCAGTACTTC. It is translated as CASSLGGSRNYEQYF. The genes are TRBV7-9 and TRBJ2-4, with D hard to call. The J call may be incorrect, as the DNA end agrees better with TRBJ2-7. This CDR3 has 15 amino acids. The germline V gene has CDR1 SEHNR and CDR2 FQNEAQ (reference sequence).

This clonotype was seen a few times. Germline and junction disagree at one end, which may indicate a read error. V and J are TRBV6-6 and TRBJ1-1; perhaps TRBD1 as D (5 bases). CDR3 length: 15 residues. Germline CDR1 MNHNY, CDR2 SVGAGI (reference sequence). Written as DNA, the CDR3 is TGTGTCAGCAGTGCCGGGGACCTCGGTAAGACTGAAGCTTTCTTT. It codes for CVSSAGDLGKTEAFF.

CDR3 DNA sequence: TGTGCCAGCAGCCCTCGGGACAGGGGGCTCCTAAACACTGAAGCTTTCTTT. It codes for CASSPRDRGLLNTEAFF. This chain links TRBV9 with TRBJ1-1, with 12 bases aligning to TRBD1. The CDR3 covers 17 residues. The V segment lost 4 bases and the J segment 2 bases; nucleotides outside the gene matches: 9. Germline assignment: CDR1 SGDLS and CDR2 YYNGEE.

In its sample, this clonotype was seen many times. The CDR3 protein is CASAGNQETQYF. As DNA, the CDR3 is TGCGCCAGTGCGGGGAATCAAGAGACCCAGTACTTC. The V call is TRBV5-1, the J call TRBJ2-5; perhaps TRBD2 as D (6 bases). The CDR3 spans 12 residues. Germline CDR1 reads SGHRS; CDR2 reads YFSETQ. V lost 8 bases, J lost 2 bases, and 10 bases lay in between.

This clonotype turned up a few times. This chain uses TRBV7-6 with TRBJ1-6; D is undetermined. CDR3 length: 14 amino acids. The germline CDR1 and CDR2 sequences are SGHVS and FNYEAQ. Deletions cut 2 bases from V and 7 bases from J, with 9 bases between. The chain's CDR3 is CASSLWAQNSPLHF. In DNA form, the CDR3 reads TGTGCCAGCAGCTTATGGGCGCAGAATTCACCCCTCCACTTT.

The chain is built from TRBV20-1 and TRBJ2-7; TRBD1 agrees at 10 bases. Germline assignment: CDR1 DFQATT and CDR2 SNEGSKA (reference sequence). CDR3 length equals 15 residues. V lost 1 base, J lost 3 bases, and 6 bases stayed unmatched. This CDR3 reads CSARADRTGGYEQYF. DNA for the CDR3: TGCAGTGCTAGAGCCGATAGGACAGGGGGCTACGAGCAGTACTTC.

In DNA form, the CDR3 reads TGCAGTGCTAGAGATGGGTCGGCGAACACTGAAGCTTTCTTT. Amino acids: CSARDGSANTEAFF. This rearrangement joins TRBV20-1 to TRBJ1-1; D remains unclear. The germline gives CDR1 DFQATT, CDR2 SNEGSKA (reference sequence). CDR3 size: 14 residues. The germline V and J ends were trimmed by 0 bases and 1 base, with 9 bases remaining between them.

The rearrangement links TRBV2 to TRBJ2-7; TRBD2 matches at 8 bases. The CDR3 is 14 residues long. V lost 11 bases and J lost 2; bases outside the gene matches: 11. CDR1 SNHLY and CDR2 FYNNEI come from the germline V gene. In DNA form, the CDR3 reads TGTGCCTCGTACCGGGGCGGGGGGCCCTACGAGCAGTACTTC. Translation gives CASYRGGGPYEQYF.

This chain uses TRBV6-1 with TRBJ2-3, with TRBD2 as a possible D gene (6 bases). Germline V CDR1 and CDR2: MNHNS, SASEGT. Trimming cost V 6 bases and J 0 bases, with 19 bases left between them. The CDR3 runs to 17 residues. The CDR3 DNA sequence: TGTGCCAGCAGGGAGTTTTACGGGGACTCTAGCACAGATACGCAGTATTTT. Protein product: CASREFYGDSSTDTQYF.

The CDR3 bases are TGTGCCAGCAGCACGTCAGGGGTCACCTACAATGAGCAGTTCTTC. Translating gives CASSTSGVTYNEQFF. The genes are TRBV28 and TRBJ2-1; maybe TRBD1 (6 bases). Germline CDR1 and CDR2: MDHEN and SYDVKM. The CDR3 consists of 15 residues. Trimming removed 6 bases from V and 2 bases from J, with 14 bases in between. Drawing the rest from reference TRBV28 and TRBJ2-1, the complete variable domain is DVKVTQSSRYLVKRTGEKVFLECVQDMDHENMFWYRQDPGLGLRLIYFSYDVKMKEKGDIPEGYSVSREKKERFSLILESASTNQTSMYLCASSTSGVTYNEQFFGPGTRLTVL.

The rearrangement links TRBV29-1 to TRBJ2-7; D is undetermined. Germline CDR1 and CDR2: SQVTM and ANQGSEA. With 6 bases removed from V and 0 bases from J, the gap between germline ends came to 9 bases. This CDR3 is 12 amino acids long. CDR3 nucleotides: TGCAGCGTCTTAGTGGGCTCCTACGAGCAGTACTTC. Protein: CSVLVGSYEQYF.

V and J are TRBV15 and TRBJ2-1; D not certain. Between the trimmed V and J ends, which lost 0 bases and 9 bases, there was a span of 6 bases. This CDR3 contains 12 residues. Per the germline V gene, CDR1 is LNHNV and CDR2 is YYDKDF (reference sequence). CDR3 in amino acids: CATSRDRTEQFF. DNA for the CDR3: TGTGCCACCAGCAGAGATCGCACTGAGCAGTTCTTC.

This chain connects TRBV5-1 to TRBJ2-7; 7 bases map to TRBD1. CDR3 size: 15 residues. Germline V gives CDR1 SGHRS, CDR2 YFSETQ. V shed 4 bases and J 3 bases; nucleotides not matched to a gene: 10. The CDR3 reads CASSPSDRIYYEQYF. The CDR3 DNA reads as TGCGCCAGCAGCCCCTCGGACAGGATTTACTACGAGCAGTACTTC. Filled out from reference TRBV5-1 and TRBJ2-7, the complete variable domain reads KAGVTQTPRYLIKTRGQQVTLSCSPISGHRSVSWYQQTPGQGLQFLFEYFSETQRNKGNFPGRFSGRQFSNSRSEMNVSTLELGDSALYLCASSPSDRIYYEQYFGPGTRLTVT.

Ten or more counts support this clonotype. DNA for the CDR3: TGTGCCAGCACCTTGGGGTACGGCCAAGAGACCCAGTACTTC. It encodes CASTLGYGQETQYF. This chain joins TRBV28 and TRBJ2-5; no definite D call. This CDR3 contains 14 residues. V was trimmed by 7 bases and J by 1 base, leaving 13 bases between them. Germline CDR1 and CDR2: MDHEN and SYDVKM.

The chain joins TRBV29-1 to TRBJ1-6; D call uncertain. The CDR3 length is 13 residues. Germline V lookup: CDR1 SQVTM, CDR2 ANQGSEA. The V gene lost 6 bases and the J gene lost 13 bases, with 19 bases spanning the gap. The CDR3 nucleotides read TGCAGCGTCCTCGGACTCTCGTCTGTCCCCCTCCACTTT. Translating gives CSVLGLSSVPLHF. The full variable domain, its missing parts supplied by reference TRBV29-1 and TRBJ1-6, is SAVISQKPSRDICQRGTSLTIQCQVDSQVTMMFWYRQQPGQSLTLIATANQGSEATYESGFVIDKFPISRPNLTFSTLTVSNMSPEDSSIYLCSVLGLSSVPLHFGNGTRLTVT.